Listed below are T cell receptor beta chains from one sample, sequenced in a study of blood T cell repertoires in COVID-19. The method was immunoSEQ multiplex PCR; TCRdb's version includes in-frame clones alone and lacks a portion of them. The table includes 88,000 or so clones, roughly 90% detected once. The specimen was peripheral blood. These receptors were taken from a man aged 60-69 years with acute or convalescent COVID-19. The CDR3 runs from the conserved cysteine through the conserved F or W. Part of the rows lack a size; the others show once, few, many or a class for expanded clones.

TRBJ2-2	-	TRBV7-2	CASSFVFQRGNTGELFF
TRBJ1-1	-	TRBV6-5	CASSRGQREAFF
TRBJ2-7	once	TRBV3-1/TRBV3-2	CASSQSLAGVGEQYF
TRBJ2-1	few	TRBV10-3	CASYRDRTDNEQFF
TRBJ1-6	-	TRBV4-3	CASSQEESSYNSPLHF
TRBJ1-6	-	TRBV11-2	CASSLEGQGWSPLHF
TRBJ1-5	once	TRBV19	CASGQPPGNQPQHF
TRBJ2-3	-	TRBV20-1	CSASNTDTQYF
TRBJ1-3	-	TRBV29-1	CSVEDLSGNTIYF
TRBJ1-1	-	TRBV5-1	CASSEDGRNTEAFF
TRBJ1-5	-	TRBV6-2/TRBV6-3	CASSSRGPIVSSNQPQHF
TRBJ2-5	once	TRBV6-5	CASRQGVQETQYF
TRBJ2-2	-	TRBV9	CASSVPPGTENTGELFF
TRBJ2-1	-	TRBV3-1/TRBV3-2	CASSRLPGLASYNEQFF
TRBJ2-1	once	TRBV18	CASSPLQGGPYEQFF
TRBJ1-1	-	TRBV23-1	CASPQGYTEAFF
TRBJ1-3	-	TRBV7-2	CASSLTVRSGNTIYF
TRBJ1-2	-	TRBV3-1/TRBV3-2	CASSQGNTNYGYTF
TRBJ1-6	-	TRBV6-5	CASSYAGSSYNSPLHF
TRBJ2-3	-	TRBV2	CASSRSGGAGDTQYF
TRBJ1-4	-	TRBV7-2	CASSSLRGGKLFF
TRBJ2-1	-	TRBV5-1	CASRTGGSYNEQFF
TRBJ1-2	-	TRBV7-2	CASSPDRDYGYTF
TRBJ1-3	-	TRBV10-1	CASSINSGNTIYF
TRBJ2-2	once	TRBV5-6	CASSLVSGVNPGELFF
TRBJ2-5	-	TRBV3-1/TRBV3-2	CASSETQVRETQYF
TRBJ2-5	-	TRBV7-8	CASRLAGLQETQYF
TRBJ2-1	-	TRBV6-2/TRBV6-3	CASSGTSGANEQFF
TRBJ2-5	-	TRBV14	CASSQDLPGAQETQYF
TRBJ1-2	-	TRBV14	CASSQKQVYGYTF
TRBJ2-5	once	TRBV6-2/TRBV6-3	CASSPTGGFRETQYF
TRBJ2-7	-	TRBV5-4	CASSLEREVAYEQYF
TRBJ1-2	-	TRBV7-6	CASSLGQGDYGYTF
TRBJ1-1	-	TRBV29-1	CSVEPATEAFF
TRBJ2-5	once	TRBV5-5	CASSTGTSGVQETQYF
TRBJ1-1	-	TRBV27	CASRFQGGGEAFF
TRBJ2-2	-	TRBV7-3	CASSADRAGELFF
TRBJ1-1	once	TRBV13	CASSLREGASPAFF
TRBJ2-3	-	TRBV6-4	CASSDPSSGGGTDTQYF
TRBJ1-6	-	TRBV7-2	CASSLQVLGNSPLHF
TRBJ2-5	-	TRBV6-2/TRBV6-3	CASSYSRETQYF
TRBJ2-3	-	TRBV15	CATSRGLAGVADTQYF
TRBJ2-3	-	TRBV7-9	CASSLDATDTQYF
TRBJ2-3	-	TRBV9	CASSVDPAGWADTQYF
TRBJ2-3	-	TRBV27	CASGLPTGRGLYF
TRBJ2-5	-	TRBV19	CASSIGGGTKETQYF
TRBJ2-3	-	TRBV25-1	CASSELAGSKTDTQYF
TRBJ1-1	-	TRBV4-1	CASSQVFKGAEAFF
TRBJ1-1	-	TRBV12-5	CASLQGLPMNTEAFF
TRBJ1-1	once	TRBV3-1/TRBV3-2	CASRGTGVAEAFF
TRBJ2-7	-	TRBV13	CASSIGQGPYEQYF
TRBJ2-7	-	TRBV6-5	CASSYRGNEQYF
TRBJ1-2	-	TRBV5-1	CASSLAAGRGYGYTF
TRBJ1-2	-	TRBV5-4	CASSWDRNNYGYTF
TRBJ1-1	-	TRBV5-4	CASSGTGKNTEAFF